Presented here are 13 T cell receptor beta chains from one specimen sequenced in a study of cytomegalovirus exposure and HLA in healthy donors. The study ran its PCR with 60 Vbeta and 13 Jbeta primers. Here immunoSEQ multiplex PCR was the method, and the copy in TCRdb shows in-frame clones only, minus some. In the table there are 85,000 to 130,000 clones, roughly 75% of which are singletons. Sequencing used PBMCs. These receptors were taken from a man between 40 and 49 years old in good health and CMV-seronegative.

In its sample, this clone was seen a few times. The chain has TRBV29-1 and TRBJ2-1; D may be TRBD1 (5 bases). The CDR3 has 13 amino acids. Trimming cost V 6 bases and J 5 bases, with 14 bases left between them. CDR1 SQVTM and CDR2 ANQGSEA come from the germline V gene. The CDR3 is CSVQRTQNNEQFF. For the CDR3, the DNA is TGCAGCGTCCAACGGACACAAAACAATGAGCAGTTCTTC.

This clone was seen once. V is TRBV13 and J is TRBJ1-4; D may be TRBD1 (6 bases). CDR3 size: 14 residues. Per germline, CDR1 PRHDT and CDR2 FYEKMQ (reference sequence). The germline V and J ends were trimmed by 3 bases and 5 bases, with 10 bases remaining between them. In nucleotides, the CDR3 is TGTGCCAGCAGCTTCAGGGGTAGGAATGAAAAACTGTTTTTT. This gives the protein CASSFRGRNEKLFF.

The CDR3 DNA reads as TGTGCCAGCTCACAACCCGGGACAGGGGGCAGTGAGCAGTTCTTC. It encodes CASSQPGTGGSEQFF. The gene calls are TRBV18 and TRBJ2-1; the match to TRBD1 covers 12 bases. Trimming removed 4 bases from V and 9 bases from J; junction bases left unmatched: 7. Germline V gene sequence: CDR1 KGHSH, CDR2 LQKENI. The CDR3 has 15 residues. The full variable domain, in which reference TRBV18 and TRBJ2-1 provide the parts outside the CDR3, is NAGVMQNPRHLVRRRGQEARLRCSPMKGHSHVYWYRQLPEEGLKFMVYLQKENIIDESGMPKERFSAEFPKEGPSILRIQQVVRGDSAAYFCASSQPGTGGSEQFFGPGTRLTVL.

The chain links TRBV5-1 to TRBJ1-4; D possibly corresponds to TRBD1 (6 bases). Per germline, CDR1 SGHRS and CDR2 YFSETQ. There are 14 residues in the CDR3. V lost 0 bases and J lost 7, with 10 bases in between. The CDR3 reads CASSLELGAEKLFF. DNA for the CDR3: TGCGCCAGCAGCTTGGAACTGGGGGCTGAAAAACTGTTTTTT.

J is TRBJ1-5 and V is TRBV2; 9 nucleotides agree with TRBD1. V lost 4 bases and J lost 3; bases outside the gene matches: 4. CDR1 is SNHLY, CDR2 FYNNEI, per germline. The CDR3 totals 15 residues. CDR3: CASSARTGANQPQHF. CDR3 DNA: TGTGCCAGCAGTGCCCGGACAGGGGCCAATCAGCCCCAGCATTTT.

The chain combines TRBV7-8 with TRBJ1-5; 8 nucleotides match TRBD1. This CDR3 has 13 residues. The J segment lost 11 bases and the V segment lost 5 bases, leaving 8 bases of the junction unmatched. CDR1 is SGHVS, CDR2 FQNEAQ, per germline. In nucleotides, the CDR3 is TGTGCCAGCAGCACGCCTCCGGGACAGGCCCAGCATTTT. Amino acids: CASSTPPGQAQHF.

This clone was seen more than once but under ten times. J is TRBJ2-7 and V is TRBV10-2, with TRBD1 as a possible D gene (5 bases). The V end lost 6 bases, the J end lost 6 bases, and 12 bases lay between the germline ends. This CDR3 is 12 amino acids long. Germline-derived CDR1 and CDR2 are WSHSY and SAAADI. DNA of the CDR3: TGCGCCAGCAGAATGGGGCAGTTCGAGCAGTACTTC. Its protein is CASRMGQFEQYF.

V is TRBV6-1 and J is TRBJ1-5; perhaps TRBD1 as D (5 bases). Looked up from germline, CDR1 is MNHNS and CDR2 is SASEGT. CDR3 size: 13 residues. Trimming cost V 6 bases and J 3 bases, with 9 bases left between them. CDR3 sequence (DNA): TGTGCCAGCAGGGGGGACTTCAATCAGCCCCAGCATTTT. This encodes CASRGDFNQPQHF.

A word on this clone: Other DNA sequences within the sample encode an identical CDR3. The rearrangement joins TRBV5-1 to TRBJ2-2, with D perhaps matching TRBD1 (6 bases). The CDR3 loop spans 15 amino acids. The V end lost 0 bases, the J end lost 0 bases, and 6 bases lay between the germline ends. The V gene's germline CDR1 is SGHRS and CDR2 YFSETQ. This CDR3 is CASSLEGANTGELFF. The CDR3, as DNA: TGCGCCAGCAGCTTGGAGGGGGCGAACACCGGGGAGCTGTTTTTT.

CDR3 sequence reads: CASSLGVRGSEQYF. The DNA of the CDR3 is TGTGCCAGCAGCTTGGGGGTGCGGGGAAGCGAGCAGTACTTC. This rearrangement joins TRBV5-6 to TRBJ2-7; tentative D call: TRBD2 (6 bases). CDR1 is SGHDT, CDR2 YYEEEE, per germline. Deletions cut 0 bases from V and 6 bases from J, with 13 bases between. The CDR3 loop spans 14 amino acids.

The rearrangement joins TRBV7-9 to TRBJ2-5, with 9 bases matching TRBD2. Germline loops: CDR1 SEHNR, CDR2 FQNEAQ (reference sequence). V was clipped by 4 bases and J by 5 bases; unmatched bases: 17. The CDR3 runs to 18 residues. The chain's CDR3 is CASSSPRWRGGAIETQYF. The DNA for the CDR3 is TGTGCCAGCAGCTCGCCGAGGTGGCGCGGGGGGGCCATTGAGACCCAGTACTTC.

The rearrangement links TRBV2 to TRBJ2-1, with 11 bases matching TRBD2. This CDR3 is 15 amino acids long. The junction had 6 bases not matched to a gene; V was cut back by 5 bases and J by 6 bases. The germline V gene encodes CDR1 SNHLY and CDR2 FYNNEI. CDR3 DNA: TGTGCCAGCAGTTTAGCGGGGGGGCCGTCCAATGAGCAGTTCTTC. Translating it yields CASSLAGGPSNEQFF.

The chain recombines TRBV27 with TRBJ1-1; 7 bases are shared with TRBD1. There are 13 residues in the CDR3. Germline CDR1 and CDR2: MNHEY and SMNVEV (reference sequence). Germline trimming cut 6 bases from V and 1 base from J; bases unmatched to any gene: 2. The CDR3 loop reads CASRGQRNTEAFF. In DNA, the CDR3 is TGTGCCAGCAGGGGACAGAGGAACACTGAAGCTTTCTTT.